These T cell receptor beta chains were read from a single sample in a study of shared clonotypes between healthy human individuals. Data came from immunoSEQ multiplex PCR; TCRdb stores just in-frame clones and leaves some out. The table lists approximately 2.5 million clones, approximately 90% of them singletons. Sequenced input: naive CD4+ T cells sorted from blood. These receptors were obtained from a man younger than 30 in good health. Each CDR3 is given with its conserved first and last residue. The D gene is left open where the match is weak. Size is stated for part of the rows, as once, few or many counts, or as a class when the clone is expanded.

DNA: TGTGCCAGCAGCTTGGCGGACGGGAACACTGAAGCTTTCTTT
CDR3: CASSLADGNTEAFF
V: TRBV7-8
J: TRBJ1-1
size: .
D: .

DNA: TGTGCCAGCAGTTCCCTCCCCCGGGGACAGACCCACGAGCAGTACTTC
CDR3: CASSSLPRGQTHEQYF
V: TRBV6-6
J: TRBJ2-7
size: .
D: TRBD1

DNA: TGTGCCAGCAGTGACGGACAGGCCACAACAGATACGCAGTATTTT
CDR3: CASSDGQATTDTQYF
V: TRBV6-1
J: TRBJ2-3
size: .
D: TRBD1

DNA: TGTGCCAGCAGTGCGGGACTAGCGTCGAACAATGAGCAGTTCTTC
CDR3: CASSAGLASNNEQFF
V: TRBV6-1
J: TRBJ2-1
size: .
D: TRBD2

DNA: TGTGCCAGTAGTAAAGGACAGGGGAGCACTGAAGCTTTCTTT
CDR3: CASSKGQGSTEAFF
V: TRBV19
J: TRBJ1-1
size: .
D: TRBD1

DNA: TGTGCCAGCACCCAGACAGGGGTCTGGGTCGGAAACACCATATATTTT
CDR3: CASTQTGVWVGNTIYF
V: TRBV7-9
J: TRBJ1-3
size: .
D: TRBD1

DNA: TGTGCCAGCTCACCACTGCAGCCCGCCCTGACAGATACGCAGTATTTT
CDR3: CASSPLQPALTDTQYF
V: TRBV18
J: TRBJ2-3
size: .
D: .

DNA: TGTGCCATCAGTGGGTCGGGGACTAGCGCCTCCTACGAGCAGTACTTC
CDR3: CAISGSGTSASYEQYF
V: TRBV10-3
J: TRBJ2-7
size: .
D: TRBD2

DNA: TGTGCCAGTAGTGGGGGTAATAGCAATCAGCCCCAGCATTTT
CDR3: CASSGGNSNQPQHF
V: TRBV19
J: TRBJ1-5
size: .
D: .

DNA: TGCGCCAGCAGCGCCGGGAGGGCAGGCAATTCACCCCTCCACTTT
CDR3: CASSAGRAGNSPLHF
V: TRBV10-2
J: TRBJ1-6
size: .
D: .

DNA: TGCGCCAGCAGCTCTGGGACAGGGGGGAATTCACCCCTCCACTTT
CDR3: CASSSGTGGNSPLHF
V: TRBV5-1
J: TRBJ1-6
size: .
D: TRBD1

DNA: TGTGCCAGCAGTGAAAAGCGGGGGGGCCCCGGGGAGCTGTTTTTT
CDR3: CASSEKRGGPGELFF
V: TRBV2
J: TRBJ2-2
size: .
D: TRBD2

DNA: TGTGCCAGCAGTTTCCGCAGGGTCATGGGCACTGAAGCTTTCTTT
CDR3: CASSFRRVMGTEAFF
V: TRBV5-6
J: TRBJ1-1
size: .
D: .

DNA: TGTGCCAGCAGTGGACAGGGGGCGGGGGAAAAACTGTTTTTT
CDR3: CASSGQGAGEKLFF
V: TRBV27
J: TRBJ1-4
size: .
D: TRBD1

DNA: TGTGCCAGTACTCAGGGACTAGCGAACACAGATACGCAGTATTTT
CDR3: CASTQGLANTDTQYF
V: TRBV19
J: TRBJ2-3
size: .
D: TRBD2

DNA: TGTGCCAGCAGCTTACGGGGACAGGGCGGACCCGCAGATACGCAGTATTTT
CDR3: CASSLRGQGGPADTQYF
V: TRBV7-8
J: TRBJ2-3
size: .
D: TRBD1

DNA: TGCGCCAGCAGCTCCAAAGAGACCCAGTACTTC
CDR3: CASSSKETQYF
V: TRBV5-1
J: TRBJ2-5
size: .
D: .

DNA: TGTGCCAGCAGCCCTTCGGGAGCCTACGAGCAGTACTTC
CDR3: CASSPSGAYEQYF
V: TRBV13
J: TRBJ2-7
size: few
D: .

DNA: TGTGCCACCAAGACAGGGGGCAAAAACATTCAGTACTTC
CDR3: CATKTGGKNIQYF
V: TRBV27
J: TRBJ2-4
size: .
D: TRBD1

DNA: TGTGCCAGCAGTGAACAGGCACCCGGGGAGCTGTTTTTT
CDR3: CASSEQAPGELFF
V: TRBV2
J: TRBJ2-2
size: .
D: .

DNA: TGTGCCAGCAGCTCCACCTCCCGGGACGGAGCCTACGAGCAGTACTTC
CDR3: CASSSTSRDGAYEQYF
V: TRBV7-8
J: TRBJ2-7
size: .
D: .

DNA: TGCGCCAGCAGCCAAGATCCCACAGGGAAGAGCTACGAGCAGTACTTC
CDR3: CASSQDPTGKSYEQYF
V: TRBV4-1
J: TRBJ2-7
size: .
D: .

DNA: TGCATGGACAGACAGGTCTATGGCTACACCTTC
CDR3: CMDRQVYGYTF
V: TRBV20-1
J: TRBJ1-2
size: .
D: .

DNA: TGCGCCAGCAGCTTGGCGGCAGGTACCCTCTCTGGGGCCAACGTCCTGACTTTC
CDR3: CASSLAAGTLSGANVLTF
V: TRBV5-1
J: TRBJ2-6
size: .
D: .

DNA: TGTGCCAGTAAGTCTTGGACAGGGGATAATTCACCCCTCCACTTT
CDR3: CASKSWTGDNSPLHF
V: TRBV19
J: TRBJ1-6
size: .
D: TRBD1

DNA: TGTGCCAGCAGCCCAGACAGGGTCGGCGAAGCTTTCTTT
CDR3: CASSPDRVGEAFF
V: TRBV11-2
J: TRBJ1-1
size: once
D: TRBD1

DNA: TGCGCCAGCAGCTTGGGAGGAATGGATGGCTACACCTTC
CDR3: CASSLGGMDGYTF
V: TRBV5-1
J: TRBJ1-2
size: .
D: .

DNA: TGTGCCAGCAGCTTAAAAGTGACAGCTGAAGCTTTCTTT
CDR3: CASSLKVTAEAFF
V: TRBV7-2
J: TRBJ1-1
size: .
D: .

DNA: TGTGCCAGCGGTAGGAACCCTAGTCAAGACAATGAGCAGTTCTTC
CDR3: CASGRNPSQDNEQFF
V: TRBV6-1
J: TRBJ2-1
size: .
D: .

DNA: TGCGCCAGCAGCTTAGGGGACGCAGGAACATACAATGAGCAGTTCTTC
CDR3: CASSLGDAGTYNEQFF
V: TRBV5-1
J: TRBJ2-1
size: .
D: .

DNA: TGTGCCAGCAGCCCTGATAGCGGGAGAAGCTCCTACGAGCAGTACTTC
CDR3: CASSPDSGRSSYEQYF
V: TRBV7-2
J: TRBJ2-7
size: .
D: TRBD2

DNA: TGTGCCAGCAGCCTAGGGATCCAAGAGACCCAGTACTTC
CDR3: CASSLGIQETQYF
V: TRBV11-2
J: TRBJ2-5
size: .
D: .

DNA: TGCGCCAGCAGTGAGTCGGGACAGGGGAAATCAGATACGCAGTATTTT
CDR3: CASSESGQGKSDTQYF
V: TRBV10-1
J: TRBJ2-3
size: .
D: TRBD1

DNA: TGTGCCAGCAGCTTAGAGGAGGGCCATGCCTACGAGCAGTACTTC
CDR3: CASSLEEGHAYEQYF
V: TRBV11-2
J: TRBJ2-7
size: .
D: .

DNA: TGTGCCAGTAGTATTGGTGGAGGGGGCAATCAGCCCCAGCATTTT
CDR3: CASSIGGGGNQPQHF
V: TRBV19
J: TRBJ1-5
size: .
D: .

DNA: TGTGCCTGGACGGGACAGGGTAATTCACCCCTCCACTTT
CDR3: CAWTGQGNSPLHF
V: TRBV30
J: TRBJ1-6
size: .
D: TRBD1

DNA: TGTGCCAGCAGACTAGCGGCCTCCTCCTACGAGCAGTACTTC
CDR3: CASRLAASSYEQYF
V: TRBV2
J: TRBJ2-7
size: .
D: TRBD2

DNA: TGTGCCACCAGCACATCGACAGGCCCGAACACTGAAGCTTTCTTT
CDR3: CATSTSTGPNTEAFF
V: TRBV15
J: TRBJ1-1
size: .
D: .

DNA: TGCGCCAGCAGCCAAGATTATCTAGGTAGCGGGAGGAGGATGGGCGAGACCCAGTACTTC
CDR3: CASSQDYLGSGRRMGETQYF
V: TRBV4-1
J: TRBJ2-5
size: .
D: TRBD2

DNA: TGCAGCGTTGAAGTAGGGGCAGGGAACACCGGGGAGCTGTTTTTT
CDR3: CSVEVGAGNTGELFF
V: TRBV29-1
J: TRBJ2-2
size: .
D: .

DNA: TGTGCCAGTAGTAGGGACAGCCAAACAACTTTTAGCAATCAGCCCCAGCATTTT
CDR3: CASSRDSQTTFSNQPQHF
V: TRBV19
J: TRBJ1-5
size: .
D: TRBD1

DNA: TGTGCCAGCCGAGGCCTACTTCAGGGGCGTAATTCACCCCTCCACTTT
CDR3: CASRGLLQGRNSPLHF
V: TRBV11-2
J: TRBJ1-6
size: .
D: .

DNA: TGTGCCTGGAGTGTTTGGGGGGCAGGGGGCTACACCTTC
CDR3: CAWSVWGAGGYTF
V: TRBV30
J: TRBJ1-2
size: .
D: .

DNA: TGCGCCAGCAGCTTCCGGAAGAAGACTAGCGGGAGGGCCTTTCCCTACAATGAGCAGTTCTTC
CDR3: CASSFRKKTSGRAFPYNEQFF
V: TRBV5-1
J: TRBJ2-1
size: .
D: TRBD2

DNA: TGTGCCAGCAGTGAAGCGAGCGGTTTGAGGACCAATTCACCCCTCCACTTT
CDR3: CASSEASGLRTNSPLHF
V: TRBV6-1
J: TRBJ1-6
size: .
D: .